Each of the 27 T cell receptor beta chains below was sequenced from the same sample in a study of cytomegalovirus exposure and HLA in healthy donors. The PCR ran on 60 Vbeta and 13 Jbeta primers. Generated by immunoSEQ multiplex PCR, the TCRdb table keeps only in-frame clones and is missing some. Among 55,000 to 65,000 clones listed, about 80% were seen once. Specimen: PBMCs. Receptors originate from a woman aged 40 to 50 in good health and CMV-seronegative.

This chain uses TRBV7-9 with TRBJ2-7; perhaps TRBD2 as D (6 bases). The length of the CDR3 is 13 residues. V lost 1 base and J lost 6, with 10 bases in between. Per germline, CDR1 SEHNR and CDR2 FQNEAQ (reference sequence). The CDR3 is CASSLEGGVEQYF. The DNA of the CDR3 is TGTGCCAGCAGCTTAGAGGGCGGGGTCGAGCAGTACTTC.

CDR3 residues: CSVRGPSTGNTIYF. The CDR3, as DNA: TGCAGCGTTAGGGGGCCCAGCACTGGAAACACCATATATTTT. The genes are TRBV29-1 and TRBJ1-3; 7 bases fit TRBD1. V dropped 5 bases and J dropped 2; count of bases not matched to a gene: 6. The CDR3 has 14 residues. Germline CDR1 reads SQVTM; CDR2 reads ANQGSEA.

This clone was observed once. The gene calls are TRBV7-9 and TRBJ2-3; tentatively, D is TRBD2 (6 bases). Germline V gene data show CDR1 as SEHNR and CDR2 as FQNEAQ (reference sequence). The CDR3 runs 16 residues. V gave up 0 bases and J gave up 4 bases, with 14 bases separating them. CDR3 DNA sequence: TGTGCCAGCAGCTTAGCCCTAGGAGCTAGCGCAGATACGCAGTATTTT. Its protein product is CASSLALGASADTQYF.

This clone was recorded only once. The DNA for the CDR3 is TGTGCCAGCAGTTTAACTGGCGCCGGGGCGGGGTATGGCTACACCTTC. It encodes CASSLTGAGAGYGYTF. J is TRBJ1-2 and V is TRBV27, with D tentatively TRBD1 (5 bases). V was shortened by 2 bases and J by 5 bases, with 18 bases between the two germline ends. Germline loops: CDR1 MNHEY, CDR2 SMNVEV (reference sequence). This CDR3 is built from 16 residues.

The chain uses TRBV7-8 and TRBJ2-6; D unclear. The CDR3 is made up of 13 amino acids. V lost 8 bases and J lost 4, with 9 bases in between. Germline values: CDR1 SGHVS, CDR2 FQNEAQ. As DNA, the CDR3 is TGTGCCAGCGTATGGGCCGGGGCCAACGTCCTGACTTTC. Amino acids: CASVWAGANVLTF.

The V and J genes are TRBV10-2 and TRBJ1-1; the match to TRBD1 covers 8 bases. CDR1 is WSHSY, CDR2 SAAADI, per germline. With 5 bases clipped from V and 3 bases from J, the junction kept 8 bases outside the gene matches. This CDR3 is 15 amino acids long. CDR3 in DNA: TGCGCCAGCAGTACGGACAGGGATCGGGACACTGAAGCTTTCTTT. This gives the protein CASSTDRDRDTEAFF.

J is TRBJ1-5 and V is TRBV2, with a possible D match to TRBD1 (5 bases). Germline loops: CDR1 SNHLY, CDR2 FYNNEI. V dropped 7 bases and J dropped 6 bases, with 19 bases sitting between them. The CDR3 totals 15 residues. The CDR3 bases are TGTGCCAGCACATGGCAAGGGAGGGGTGGTCAGCCCCAGCATTTT. It yields the protein CASTWQGRGGQPQHF.

The chain links TRBV6-1 to TRBJ2-1; no clear D. The CDR3 totals 13 residues. Trimming left V 10 bases short and J 6 bases short, with 16 bases between. Germline-derived CDR1 and CDR2 are MNHNS and SASEGT. CDR3 nucleotides: TGTGCCATCATGCCCTTCAGTCGCAATGAGCAGTTCTTC. Encoded protein: CAIMPFSRNEQFF.

In its sample, this clone was seen a few times. The rearrangement joins TRBV5-1 to TRBJ1-3; tentatively, D is TRBD1 (6 bases). The CDR3 is made up of 17 amino acids. The V end was cut by 4 bases, the J end by 0 bases, with 17 bases between. Germline V CDR1 and CDR2: SGHRS, YFSETQ. CDR3: CASSPWTAQSSGNTIYF. The CDR3 nucleotides are TGCGCCAGCAGCCCTTGGACAGCGCAAAGCTCTGGAAACACCATATATTTT.

The rearrangement links TRBV7-9 to TRBJ1-1, with a possible D match to TRBD1 (6 bases). Germline loops: CDR1 SEHNR, CDR2 FQNEAQ (reference sequence). The CDR3 runs to 13 residues. V shed 5 bases and J shed 4 bases, with 11 bases lying between them. CDR3 DNA sequence: TGTGCCAGCAGCCTTCAGGGGCTCACTGAAGCTTTCTTT. Translated: CASSLQGLTEAFF.

The rearrangement joins TRBV7-2 to TRBJ1-5, with D perhaps matching TRBD1 (6 bases). Germline V CDR1 and CDR2: SGHTA, FQGNSA. CDR3 length: 14 residues. V gave up 5 bases and J gave up 5 bases, with 13 bases separating them. The CDR3, as DNA: TGTGCCAGCAGCCGAGACAGGTACGATCAGCCCCAGCATTTT. It translates to CASSRDRYDQPQHF.

V is TRBV28 and J is TRBJ2-7, with 9 bases fitting TRBD1. V was clipped by 8 bases and J by 1 base; unmatched bases: 6. CDR3 length: 14 residues. Germline loops: CDR1 MDHEN, CDR2 SYDVKM. Written as DNA, the CDR3 is TGTGCCAGCGCTCCGACAGGGGGGTCCTACGAGCAGTACTTC. Translated, it gives CASAPTGGSYEQYF.

This clone was seen once. V usage is TRBV5-1 and J usage is TRBJ1-2, with D possibly TRBD1 on 6 matching bases. Trimming removed 7 bases from V and 8 bases from J, with 21 bases in between. Germline V CDR1 and CDR2: SGHRS, YFSETQ. This CDR3 has 14 residues. CDR3 amino acids: CASSLFEGVGGYTF. CDR3 in DNA: TGCGCCAGCTCCTTGTTCGAGGGGGTAGGCGGCTACACCTTC. The whole variable domain, filled in from reference TRBV5-1 and TRBJ1-2, reads KAGVTQTPRYLIKTRGQQVTLSCSPISGHRSVSWYQQTPGQGLQFLFEYFSETQRNKGNFPGRFSGRQFSNSRSEMNVSTLELGDSALYLCASSLFEGVGGYTFGSGTRLTVV.

V usage is TRBV9 and J usage is TRBJ2-3; D is unclear. CDR3 length equals 14 residues. From germline, CDR1 is SGDLS and CDR2 YYNGEE. The V end lost 2 bases, the J end lost 7 bases, and 14 bases lay between the germline ends. The CDR3 is CASSVDNRAYTQYF. The CDR3 nucleotides read TGTGCCAGCAGCGTTGACAACCGAGCTTATACGCAGTATTTT.

In nucleotides, the CDR3 is TGTGCCAGCACCTCCCCCCGGGGCAGGGGCACCGGGGAGCTGTTTTTT. Protein sequence: CASTSPRGRGTGELFF. V is TRBV28 and J is TRBJ2-2; the D gene is possibly TRBD1 (6 bases). V dropped 7 bases and J dropped 4 bases, with 19 bases sitting between them. CDR3 length equals 16 residues. The germline V gene encodes CDR1 MDHEN and CDR2 SYDVKM. Full variable domain (outside the CDR3, taken from reference TRBV28 and TRBJ2-2): DVKVTQSSRYLVKRTGEKVFLECVQDMDHENMFWYRQDPGLGLRLIYFSYDVKMKEKGDIPEGYSVSREKKERFSLILESASTNQTSMYLCASTSPRGRGTGELFFGEGSRLTVL.

As to this clone: Sequence at one end of the junction differs from germline and may be a read error. This specimen includes other DNA sequences encoding the same CDR3. This chain uses TRBV28 with TRBJ1-1; possibly TRBD1 for D (6 bases). This CDR3 contains 15 residues. Germline V gene sequence: CDR1 MDHEN, CDR2 SYDVKM. CDR3 amino acids: CASSPTTGSITEAFF. The CDR3 DNA reads as TGTGCCAGCAGTCCTACCACAGGGAGCATCACTGAAGCCTTCTTT.

This sequence joins TRBV6-6 and TRBJ2-1, with 14 nucleotides matching TRBD2. Germline lookup yields CDR1 MNHNY and CDR2 SVGAGI (reference sequence). The length of the CDR3 is 16 residues. V shed 6 bases, J shed 6 bases, and the junction held 7 bases outside the gene matches. The CDR3 here is CASRTSGRAGFNEQFF. The CDR3 nucleotides are TGTGCCAGCAGGACTAGCGGGAGGGCCGGTTTCAATGAGCAGTTCTTC.

The DNA for the CDR3 is TGTGCCAGCAGCGGAATACAGGGTTACTCCTACAATGAGCAGTTCTTC. Translated: CASSGIQGYSYNEQFF. The rearrangement links TRBV7-8 to TRBJ2-1, with TRBD1 as a possible D gene (6 bases). Germline CDR1 is SGHVS and CDR2 is FQNEAQ. This CDR3 is 16 amino acids long. V was shortened by 5 bases and J by 0 bases, with 14 bases between the two germline ends.

The chain couples TRBV28 to TRBJ2-7; 8 bases agree with TRBD2. The germline V gene encodes CDR1 MDHEN and CDR2 SYDVKM. The CDR3 runs 15 residues. V gave up 5 bases and J gave up 4 bases; unmatched junction bases: 10. CDR3: CASSPRGLGVYEQYF. The CDR3 DNA reads TGTGCCAGCAGTCCGCGGGGACTAGGCGTTTACGAGCAGTACTTC. The whole variable domain, remainder taken from reference TRBV28 and TRBJ2-7, is DVKVTQSSRYLVKRTGEKVFLECVQDMDHENMFWYRQDPGLGLRLIYFSYDVKMKEKGDIPEGYSVSREKKERFSLILESASTNQTSMYLCASSPRGLGVYEQYFGPGTRLTVT.

The rearrangement uses TRBV29-1 and TRBJ2-3, with D perhaps matching TRBD2 (7 bases). Trimming took 6 bases from V and 2 from J, leaving 18 bases between them. The CDR3 consists of 15 residues. Germline V CDR1 and CDR2: SQVTM, ANQGSEA. This chain's CDR3 is CSVEGGLRTTDTQYF. The CDR3 region has the DNA TGCAGCGTAGAGGGGGGGCTTCGGACCACAGATACGCAGTATTTT.

The J gene is TRBJ1-4, the V gene TRBV7-8; D uncertain. Germline-derived CDR1 and CDR2 are SGHVS and FQNEAQ. Trimming left V 3 bases short and J 8 bases short, with 7 bases between. This CDR3 has 12 residues. In DNA form, the CDR3 reads TGTGCCAGCAGCTTTAGTACCGAAAAACTGTTTTTT. It specifies CASSFSTEKLFF.

The chain links TRBV6-6 to TRBJ2-5; D is unclear. Trimming took 4 bases from V and 2 from J, leaving 14 bases between them. This CDR3 contains 15 residues. The V gene's germline CDR1 is MNHNY and CDR2 SVGAGI (reference sequence). Here the CDR3 DNA reads TGTGCCAGCAGTTTCCCCCCTTCGAGTCAAGAGACCCAGTACTTC. Residues: CASSFPPSSQETQYF.

The chain carries TRBV11-3 and TRBJ2-5; 12 bases match TRBD2. Trimming removed 5 bases from V and 2 bases from J; junction bases left unmatched: 6. In germline, CDR1 is SGHNT, CDR2 YENEEA. The CDR3 is 16 amino acids. CDR3 loop: CASSKASGREQETQYF. For the CDR3, the DNA is TGTGCCAGCAGCAAGGCTAGCGGGAGGGAACAAGAGACCCAGTACTTC.

The CDR3 region is CASSFSRGRLDTQYF. CDR3 coding DNA: TGTGCCAGCAGCTTTTCCAGAGGGAGGTTGGATACGCAGTATTTT. The chain uses TRBV7-9 and TRBJ2-3, with D maybe TRBD2 (6 bases). The CDR3 contains 15 residues. V was shortened by 3 bases and J by 6 bases, with 16 bases between the two germline ends. The germline V gene encodes CDR1 SEHNR and CDR2 FQNEAQ (reference sequence).

This sequence joins TRBV29-1 and TRBJ1-2; 8 bases match TRBD1. The CDR3 has 13 residues. Germline V gene sequence: CDR1 SQVTM, CDR2 ANQGSEA. V was pared by 3 bases and J by 6 bases, with 6 bases of the junction left unmatched. As DNA, the CDR3 is TGCAGCGTTGATGTACAGGGGGGGGATGGCTACACCTTC. This encodes CSVDVQGGDGYTF.

The chain has TRBV19 and TRBJ1-5; 11 bases are a match to TRBD1. With 6 bases clipped from V and 1 base from J, the junction kept 8 bases outside the gene matches. The CDR3 is 17 residues long. The germline gives CDR1 LNHDA, CDR2 SQIVND (reference sequence). The CDR3 bases are TGTGCCAGTAGCTGGGGACAGGGGGGTATCAGCAATCAGCCCCAGCATTTT. Protein: CASSWGQGGISNQPQHF.

This rearrangement joins TRBV5-3 to TRBJ1-1, with 11 bases identical to TRBD1. TRBV5-3 is marked as an open reading frame, function uncertain. Germline trimming cut 4 bases from V and 0 bases from J; bases unmatched to any gene: 5. There are 16 residues in the CDR3. The DNA for the CDR3 is TGTGCCAGAAGCCGGGGGGGACAGGGGGTGAACACTGAAGCTTTCTTT. This gives the protein CARSRGGQGVNTEAFF.